A selection of T cell receptor beta chains follows, all from one sample in a study of OX40 agonist ivuxolimab in advanced cancers. This table comes from immunoSEQ multiplex PCR, and its TCRdb copy is limited to in-frame clones, with some not included. The sample includes tens of thousands of clones, about 90% of them seen just once. This specimen was CD4+ or CD8+ T cells sorted from blood, taken in a trial of the OX40 agonist ivuxolimab. Receptors were obtained from an adult with an advanced solid tumor such as melanoma, head and neck, liver or kidney cancer. Both conserved end residues are part of each CDR3. A D gene is named only where the DNA matches it firmly. Some rows mark clone size as missing; the rest say once, few, many or name a class of expanded clone.

v_call	j_call	d_call	clone_size	cdr3_aa	cdr3_nt
TRBV6-5	TRBJ2-1	NA	NA	CASKEGGLYNEQFF	TGTGCCAGCAAAGAGGGTGGTCTCTACAATGAGCAGTTCTTC
TRBV6-5	TRBJ2-2	TRBD1	once	CASRRSQGDGGELFF	TGTGCCAGCAGACGTTCACAGGGGGATGGCGGGGAGCTGTTTTTT
TRBV6-1	TRBJ2-6	NA	NA	CASSEAGQPSGANVLTF	TGTGCCAGCAGTGAAGCAGGGCAGCCCTCTGGGGCCAACGTCCTGACTTTC
TRBV7-9	TRBJ2-4	TRBD2	NA	CASSLELAGANIQYF	TGTGCCAGCAGCTTAGAACTAGCGGGGGCGAACATTCAGTACTTC
TRBV29-1	TRBJ2-5	NA	NA	CSAFRSRETQYF	TGCAGCGCGTTTAGGAGTAGGGAGACCCAGTACTTC
TRBV10-2	TRBJ1-1	NA	NA	CASSESGNTEAFF	TGCGCCAGCAGTGAATCAGGTAACACTGAAGCTTTCTTT
TRBV28	TRBJ1-1	TRBD1	NA	CASSWTGAQGAFF	TGTGCCAGCAGCTGGACAGGGGCCCAAGGGGCTTTCTTT
TRBV6-1	TRBJ2-5	NA	NA	CASSRQWETQYF	TGTGCCAGCAGTCGACAGTGGGAGACCCAGTACTTC
TRBV12-5	TRBJ2-7	TRBD2	NA	CASGSSGGGYEQYF	TGTGCTAGTGGTTCCTCCGGCGGGGGGTACGAGCAGTACTTC
TRBV30	TRBJ1-1	NA	few	CAWMEGPGEAFF	TGTGCCTGGATGGAAGGACCCGGTGAAGCTTTCTTT
TRBV27	TRBJ1-1	NA	NA	CASSLQGERTEAFF	TGTGCCAGCAGTTTACAGGGAGAACGCACTGAAGCTTTCTTT
TRBV27	TRBJ2-2	NA	NA	CASSLGRVGTGELFF	TGTGCCAGCAGTTTAGGCAGGGTGGGCACCGGGGAGCTGTTTTTT
TRBV6-6	TRBJ1-1	NA	NA	CASSYSIYTEAFF	TGTGCCAGCAGTTACTCGATTTACACTGAAGCTTTCTTT
TRBV9	TRBJ1-1	NA	NA	CASSAAGAQNTEAFF	TGTGCCAGCAGCGCCGCAGGGGCCCAAAACACTGAAGCTTTCTTT
TRBV10-3	TRBJ1-4	TRBD1	NA	CAISTDREEDEKLFF	TGTGCCATCAGCACGGACAGGGAGGAAGATGAAAAACTGTTTTTT